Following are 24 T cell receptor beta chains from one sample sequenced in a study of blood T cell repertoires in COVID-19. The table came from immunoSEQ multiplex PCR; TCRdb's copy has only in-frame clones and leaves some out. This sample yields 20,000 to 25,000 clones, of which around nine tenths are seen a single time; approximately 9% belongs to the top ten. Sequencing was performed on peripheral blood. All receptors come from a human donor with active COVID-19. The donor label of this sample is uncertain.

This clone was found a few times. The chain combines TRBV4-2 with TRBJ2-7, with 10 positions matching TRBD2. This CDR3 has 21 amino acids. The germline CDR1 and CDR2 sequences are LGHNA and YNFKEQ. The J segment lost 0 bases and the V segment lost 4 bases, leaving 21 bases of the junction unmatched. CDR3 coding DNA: TGTGCCAGCAGCCTTAGTGCCCAGACAGGGCCTAGCGGGAGTCTCTCCTACGAGCAGTACTTC. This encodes CASSLSAQTGPSGSLSYEQYF.

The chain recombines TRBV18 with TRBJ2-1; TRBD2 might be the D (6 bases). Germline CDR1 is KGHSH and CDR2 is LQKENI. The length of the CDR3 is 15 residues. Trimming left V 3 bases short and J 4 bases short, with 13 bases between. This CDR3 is CASSPPGLGYNEQFF. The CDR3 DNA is TGTGCCAGCTCACCTCCGGGACTGGGGTACAATGAGCAGTTCTTC.

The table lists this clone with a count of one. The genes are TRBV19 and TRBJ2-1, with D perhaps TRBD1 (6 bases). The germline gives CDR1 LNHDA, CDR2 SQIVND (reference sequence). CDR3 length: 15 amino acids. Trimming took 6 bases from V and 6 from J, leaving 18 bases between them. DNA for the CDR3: TGTGCCAGTAGCACAGGGATAACCCACCCCAATGAGCAGTTCTTC. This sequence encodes CASSTGITHPNEQFF.

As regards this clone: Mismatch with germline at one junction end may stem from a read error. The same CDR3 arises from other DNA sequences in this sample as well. CDR3 in DNA: TGTGCCAGCAGCCAAGCCATTATACCAGGAAGCAATCAGCCTCAGCATTTT. It is translated as CASSQAIIPGSNQPQHF. The chain has TRBV3-1 (or the pseudogene TRBV3-2) and TRBJ1-5, with D hard to call. CDR3 length equals 17 residues. Germline assignment: CDR1 LGHDT and CDR2 YNNKEL (reference sequence).

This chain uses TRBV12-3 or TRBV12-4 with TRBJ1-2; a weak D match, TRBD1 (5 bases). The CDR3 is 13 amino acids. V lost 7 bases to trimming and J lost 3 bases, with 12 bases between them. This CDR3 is CASTPGGDYGYTF. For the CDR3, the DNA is TGTGCCAGCACTCCTGGGGGGGACTATGGCTACACCTTC.

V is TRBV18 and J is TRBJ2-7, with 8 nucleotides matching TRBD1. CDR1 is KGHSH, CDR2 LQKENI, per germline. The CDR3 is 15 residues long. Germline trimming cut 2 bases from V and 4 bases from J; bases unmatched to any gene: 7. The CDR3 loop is CASSPTDRGGYEQYF. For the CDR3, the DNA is TGTGCCAGCTCACCAACTGACAGGGGTGGTTACGAGCAGTACTTC.

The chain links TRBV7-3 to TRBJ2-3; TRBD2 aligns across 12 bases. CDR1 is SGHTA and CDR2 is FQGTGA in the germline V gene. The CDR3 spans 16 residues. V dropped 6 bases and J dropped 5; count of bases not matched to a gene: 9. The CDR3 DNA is TGTGCCAGCAGTCACCGACTAGCGGGAGAGGTAGATACGCAGTATTTT. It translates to CASSHRLAGEVDTQYF.

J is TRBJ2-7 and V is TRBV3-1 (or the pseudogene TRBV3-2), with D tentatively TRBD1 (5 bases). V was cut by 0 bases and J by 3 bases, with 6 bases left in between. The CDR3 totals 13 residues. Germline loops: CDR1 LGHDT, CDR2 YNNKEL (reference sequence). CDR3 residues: CASSQDRVYEQYF. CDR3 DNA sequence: TGTGCCAGCAGCCAAGACAGGGTCTACGAGCAGTACTTC.

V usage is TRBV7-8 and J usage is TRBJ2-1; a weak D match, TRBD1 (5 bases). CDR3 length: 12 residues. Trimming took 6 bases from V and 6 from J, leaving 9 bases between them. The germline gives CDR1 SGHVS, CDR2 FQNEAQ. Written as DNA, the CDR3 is TGTGCCAGCAGACACAGGAGCAATGAGCAGTTCTTC. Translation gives CASRHRSNEQFF.

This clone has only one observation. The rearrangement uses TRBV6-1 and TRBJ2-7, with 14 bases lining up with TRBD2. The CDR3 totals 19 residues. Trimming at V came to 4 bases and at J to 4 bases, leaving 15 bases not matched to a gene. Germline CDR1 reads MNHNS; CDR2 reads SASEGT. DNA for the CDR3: TGTGCCAGCAGTGCGAAACCGGGACTAGCGGGAGCGGGAATTTACGAGCAGTACTTC. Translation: CASSAKPGLAGAGIYEQYF.

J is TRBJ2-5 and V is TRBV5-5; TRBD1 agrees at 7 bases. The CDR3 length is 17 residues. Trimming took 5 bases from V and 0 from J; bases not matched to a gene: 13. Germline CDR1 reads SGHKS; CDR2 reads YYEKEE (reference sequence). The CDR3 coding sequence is TGTGCCAGCAGTCAAGACAGGGTTAAGGAGTACCAAGAGACCCAGTACTTC. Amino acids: CASSQDRVKEYQETQYF.

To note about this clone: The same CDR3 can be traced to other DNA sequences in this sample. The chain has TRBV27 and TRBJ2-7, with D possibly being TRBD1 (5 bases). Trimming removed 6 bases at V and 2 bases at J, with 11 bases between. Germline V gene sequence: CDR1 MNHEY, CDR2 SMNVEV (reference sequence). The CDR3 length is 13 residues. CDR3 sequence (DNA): TGTGCCAGCAGCCTTACAGGTCCCTACGAGCAGTACTTC. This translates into CASSLTGPYEQYF.

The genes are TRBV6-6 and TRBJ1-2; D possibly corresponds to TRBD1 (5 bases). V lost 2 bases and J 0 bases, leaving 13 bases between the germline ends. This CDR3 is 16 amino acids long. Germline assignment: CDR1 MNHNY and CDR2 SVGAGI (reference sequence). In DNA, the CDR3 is TGTGCCAGCAGTTACCTCGACAGAGCTCCTAACTATGGCTACACCTTC. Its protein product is CASSYLDRAPNYGYTF.

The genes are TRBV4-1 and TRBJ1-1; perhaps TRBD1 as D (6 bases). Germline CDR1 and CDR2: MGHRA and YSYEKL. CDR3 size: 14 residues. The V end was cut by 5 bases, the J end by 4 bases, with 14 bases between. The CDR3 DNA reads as TGCGCCAGCAGCGCACCGACAGGACGCACTGAAGCTTTCTTT. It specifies CASSAPTGRTEAFF.

The CDR3 reads CASSLQGGRIGSEKLFF. The CDR3 DNA follows: TGCGCCAGCAGCCTCCAAGGAGGAAGAATCGGTTCGGAAAAACTGTTTTTT. The chain joins TRBV4-1 to TRBJ1-4; D is unresolved. Looked up from germline, CDR1 is MGHRA and CDR2 is YSYEKL. Trimming removed 4 bases from V and 8 bases from J, with 23 bases in between. The CDR3 runs to 17 residues.

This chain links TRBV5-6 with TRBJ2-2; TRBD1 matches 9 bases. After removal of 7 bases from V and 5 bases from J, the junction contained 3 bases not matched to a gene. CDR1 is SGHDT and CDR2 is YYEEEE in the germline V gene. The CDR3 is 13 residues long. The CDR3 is CASLGTGTGELFF. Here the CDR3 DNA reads TGTGCCAGCCTAGGGACAGGGACCGGGGAGCTGTTTTTT.

The CDR3 region is CSASGSRPSDTQYF. Here the CDR3 DNA reads TGCAGTGCTAGTGGGTCTAGACCCTCAGATACGCAGTATTTT. V is TRBV20-1 and J is TRBJ2-3, with D uncertain. Germline CDR1 and CDR2: DFQATT and SNEGSKA (reference sequence). The CDR3 extends over 14 amino acids. V lost 3 bases and J 4 bases, leaving 14 bases between the germline ends.

The CDR3 bases are TGTGCCAGCAGCCAAGTGGTTAGCGGGAGATACGAGCAGTACTTC. Protein: CASSQVVSGRYEQYF. This chain joins TRBV4-2 and TRBJ2-7, with 9 bases that match TRBD2. The V gene's germline CDR1 is LGHNA and CDR2 YNFKEQ. V trimming: 1 base; J trimming: 4 bases; junction bases outside the gene matches: 5. The length of the CDR3 is 15 residues.

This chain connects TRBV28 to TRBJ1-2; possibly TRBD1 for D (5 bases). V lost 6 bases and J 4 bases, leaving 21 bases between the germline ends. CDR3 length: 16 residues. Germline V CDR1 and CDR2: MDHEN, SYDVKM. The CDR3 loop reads CASSENLNQGSYGYTF. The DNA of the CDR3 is TGTGCCAGCAGCGAAAATCTCAACCAGGGCTCCTATGGCTACACCTTC.

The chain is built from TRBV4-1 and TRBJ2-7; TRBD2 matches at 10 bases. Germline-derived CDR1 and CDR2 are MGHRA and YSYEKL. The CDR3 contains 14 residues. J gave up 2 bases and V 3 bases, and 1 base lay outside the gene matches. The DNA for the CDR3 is TGCGCCAGCAGCCAGAGCGGGAGGGCCTACGAGCAGTACTTC. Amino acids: CASSQSGRAYEQYF.

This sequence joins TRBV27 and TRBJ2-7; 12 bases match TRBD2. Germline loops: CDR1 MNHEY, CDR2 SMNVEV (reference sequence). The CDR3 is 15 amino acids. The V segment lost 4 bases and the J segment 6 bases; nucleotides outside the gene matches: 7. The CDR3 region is CASSSGLAGKAEQYF. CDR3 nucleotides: TGTGCCAGCAGTTCCGGACTAGCGGGAAAGGCCGAGCAGTACTTC.

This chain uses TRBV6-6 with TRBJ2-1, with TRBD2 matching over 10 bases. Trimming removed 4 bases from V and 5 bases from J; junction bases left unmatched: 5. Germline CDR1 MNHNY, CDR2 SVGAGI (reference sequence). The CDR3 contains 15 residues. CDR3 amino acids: CASSSSGRENNEQFF. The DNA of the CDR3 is TGTGCCAGCAGTTCCAGCGGGAGGGAAAACAATGAGCAGTTCTTC.

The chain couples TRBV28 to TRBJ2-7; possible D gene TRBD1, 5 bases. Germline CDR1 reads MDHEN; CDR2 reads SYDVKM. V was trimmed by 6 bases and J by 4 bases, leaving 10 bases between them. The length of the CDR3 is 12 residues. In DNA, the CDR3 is TGTGCCAGCAGGGCAGGGCTGTACGAGCAGTACTTC. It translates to CASRAGLYEQYF.

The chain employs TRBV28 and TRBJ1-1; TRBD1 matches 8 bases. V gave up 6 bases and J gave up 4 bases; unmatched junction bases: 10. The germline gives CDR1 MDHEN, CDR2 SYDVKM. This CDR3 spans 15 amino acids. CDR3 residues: CASRKRTGTFTEAFF. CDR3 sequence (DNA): TGTGCCAGCAGAAAACGGACAGGGACCTTCACTGAAGCTTTCTTT.